This entry is about one T cell receptor beta chain. These data come from a study of blood T cell repertoires in COVID-19. Study context: COVID-19 samples from acute and convalescent phases originated in the United States, Italy and Spain. T cells, B-cell-depleted T cells, or PBMCs provided the cDNA or gDNA that served as material.

In the source study's methods: Estimated nucleated cell counts came from reference gene primer amplification. Sequencing used immunoSEQ multiplex PCR; TCRdb keeps in-frame clones, though not all of them. V, J and clone size are those of that table, while D and trimming were read from the DNA. The sample lists 55,000 to 70,000 clones, more than 75% occurring once. The sequence derives from a woman in her late teens or twenties with acute or convalescent COVID-19. Specimen: peripheral blood.

The chain's CDR3 is CAIRLAGDEQYF. The CDR3 DNA reads TGTGCCATCAGACTAGCGGGAGACGAGCAGTACTTC. The rearrangement links TRBV27 to TRBJ2-7; 12 bases agree with TRBD2. From germline, CDR1 is MNHEY and CDR2 SMNVEV (reference sequence). This CDR3 is 12 amino acids long. V shed 10 bases, J shed 5 bases, and the junction held 3 bases outside the gene matches.